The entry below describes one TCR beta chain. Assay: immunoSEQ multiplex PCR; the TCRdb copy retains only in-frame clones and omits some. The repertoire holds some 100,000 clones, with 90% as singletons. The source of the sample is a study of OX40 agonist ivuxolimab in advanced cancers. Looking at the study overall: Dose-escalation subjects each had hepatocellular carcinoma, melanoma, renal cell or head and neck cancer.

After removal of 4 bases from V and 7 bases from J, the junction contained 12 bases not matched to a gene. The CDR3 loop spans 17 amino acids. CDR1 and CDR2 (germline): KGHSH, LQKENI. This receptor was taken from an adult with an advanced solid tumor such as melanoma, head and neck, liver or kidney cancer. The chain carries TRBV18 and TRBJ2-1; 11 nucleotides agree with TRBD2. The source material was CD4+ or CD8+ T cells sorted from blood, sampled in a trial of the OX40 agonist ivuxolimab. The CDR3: CASSRDVLAGGRNEQFF. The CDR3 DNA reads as TGTGCCAGCTCACGGGATGTCTTAGCGGGAGGGAGGAATGAGCAGTTCTTC.